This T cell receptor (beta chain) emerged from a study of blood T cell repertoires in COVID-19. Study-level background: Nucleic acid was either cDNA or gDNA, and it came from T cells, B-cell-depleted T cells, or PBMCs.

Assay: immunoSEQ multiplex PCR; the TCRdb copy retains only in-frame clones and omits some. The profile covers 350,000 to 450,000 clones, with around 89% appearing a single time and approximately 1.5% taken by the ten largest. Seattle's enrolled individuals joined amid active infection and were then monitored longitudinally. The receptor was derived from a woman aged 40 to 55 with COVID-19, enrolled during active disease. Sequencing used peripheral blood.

This CDR3 is CATSDSGREKPQHF. CDR3 nucleotides: TGTGCCACCAGTGATTCCGGAAGGGAGAAGCCCCAGCATTTT. The chain recombines TRBV24-1 with TRBJ1-5; no clear D. The germline gives CDR1 KGHDR, CDR2 SFDVKD. The CDR3 runs to 14 residues. The V end lost 2 bases, the J end lost 8 bases, and 12 bases lay between the germline ends.